This T cell receptor beta chain was sequenced for a study of cytomegalovirus exposure and HLA in healthy donors. Points on this clone: Other DNA sequences in this specimen translate into the identical CDR3.

Sequencing used immunoSEQ multiplex PCR; TCRdb keeps in-frame clones, though not all of them. The sample includes about 330,000 clones, around 86% of them seen just once. The V and J ends lost 0 bases and 1 base, in that order; junction bases with no gene match: 2. The CDR3 is made up of 15 amino acids. Per germline, CDR1 SGDLS and CDR2 YYNGEE. What was sequenced was PBMCs. The J gene is TRBJ2-3, the V gene TRBV9; TRBD2 matches 7 bases. This clonotype originated in a woman aged 18-35 years in good health and CMV-seronegative. CDR3: CASSVGLAGTDTQYF. Written as DNA, the CDR3 is TGTGCCAGCAGCGTAGGCCTAGCGGGCACAGATACGCAGTATTTT.